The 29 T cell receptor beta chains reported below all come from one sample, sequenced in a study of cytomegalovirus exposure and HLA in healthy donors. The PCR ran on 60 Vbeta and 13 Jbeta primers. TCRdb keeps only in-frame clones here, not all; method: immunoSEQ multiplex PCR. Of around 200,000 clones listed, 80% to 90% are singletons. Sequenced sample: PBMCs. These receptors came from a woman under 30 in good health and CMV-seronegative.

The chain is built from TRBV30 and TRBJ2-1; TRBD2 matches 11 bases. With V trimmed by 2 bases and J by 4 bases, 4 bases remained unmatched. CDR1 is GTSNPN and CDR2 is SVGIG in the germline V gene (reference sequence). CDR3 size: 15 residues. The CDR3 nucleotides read TGTGCCTGGAGTTCCGGGACTAGCGGTTACAATGAGCAGTTCTTC. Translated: CAWSSGTSGYNEQFF. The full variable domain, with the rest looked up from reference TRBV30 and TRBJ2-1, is SQTIHQWPATLVQPVGSPLSLECTVEGTSNPNLYWYRQAAGRGLQLLFYSVGIGQISSEVPQNLSASRPQDRQFILSSKKLLLSDSGFYLCAWSSGTSGYNEQFFGPGTRLTVL.

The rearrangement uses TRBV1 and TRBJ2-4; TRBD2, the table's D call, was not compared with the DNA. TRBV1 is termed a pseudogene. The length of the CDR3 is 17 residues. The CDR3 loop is CTSSTSSGGIAKNSQYF. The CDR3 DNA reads TGCACCAGCAGCACTTCGAGCGGGGGGATAGCCAAAAACAGTCAGTACTTC.

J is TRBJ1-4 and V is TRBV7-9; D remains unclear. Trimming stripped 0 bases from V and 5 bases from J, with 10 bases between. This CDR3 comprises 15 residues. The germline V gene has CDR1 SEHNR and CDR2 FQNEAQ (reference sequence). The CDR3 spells CASSLARRRNEKLFF. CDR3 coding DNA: TGTGCCAGCAGCTTAGCGCGACGGCGGAATGAAAAACTGTTTTTT. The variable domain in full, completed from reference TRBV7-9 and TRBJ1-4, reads DTGVSQNPRHKITKRGQNVTFRCDPISEHNRLYWYRQTLGQGPEFLTYFQNEAQLEKSRLLSDRFSAERPKGSFSTLEIQRTEQGDSAMYLCASSLARRRNEKLFFGSGTQLSVL.

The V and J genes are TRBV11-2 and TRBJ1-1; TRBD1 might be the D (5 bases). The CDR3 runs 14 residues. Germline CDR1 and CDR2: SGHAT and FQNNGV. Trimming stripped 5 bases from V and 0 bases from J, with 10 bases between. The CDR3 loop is CASSDRYMNTEAFF. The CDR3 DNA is TGTGCCAGCAGCGACAGATACATGAACACTGAAGCTTTCTTT.

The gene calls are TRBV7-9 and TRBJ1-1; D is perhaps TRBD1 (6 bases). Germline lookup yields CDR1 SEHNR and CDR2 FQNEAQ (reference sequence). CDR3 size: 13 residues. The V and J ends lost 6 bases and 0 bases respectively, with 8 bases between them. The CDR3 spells CASRWDMNTEAFF. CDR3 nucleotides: TGTGCCAGCAGGTGGGACATGAACACTGAAGCTTTCTTT.

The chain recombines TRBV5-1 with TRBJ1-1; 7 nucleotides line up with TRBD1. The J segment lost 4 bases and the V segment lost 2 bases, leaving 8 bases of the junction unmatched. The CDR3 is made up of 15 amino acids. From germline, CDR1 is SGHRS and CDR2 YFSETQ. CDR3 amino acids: CASSLNQGGGTEAFF. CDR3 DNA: TGCGCCAGCAGCTTAAATCAGGGGGGAGGCACTGAAGCTTTCTTT.

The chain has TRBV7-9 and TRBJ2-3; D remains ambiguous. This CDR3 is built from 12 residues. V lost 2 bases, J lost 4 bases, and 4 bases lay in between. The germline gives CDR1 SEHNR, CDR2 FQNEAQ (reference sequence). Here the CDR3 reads CASSLLPDTQYF. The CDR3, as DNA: TGTGCCAGCAGCTTACTCCCAGATACGCAGTATTTT.

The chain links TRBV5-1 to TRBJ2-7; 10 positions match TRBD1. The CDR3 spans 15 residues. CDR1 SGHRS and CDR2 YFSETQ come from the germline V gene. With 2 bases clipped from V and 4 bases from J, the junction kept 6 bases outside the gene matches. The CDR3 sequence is CASSFRTGGVYEQYF. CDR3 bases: TGCGCCAGCAGCTTCAGGACAGGGGGAGTTTACGAGCAGTACTTC.

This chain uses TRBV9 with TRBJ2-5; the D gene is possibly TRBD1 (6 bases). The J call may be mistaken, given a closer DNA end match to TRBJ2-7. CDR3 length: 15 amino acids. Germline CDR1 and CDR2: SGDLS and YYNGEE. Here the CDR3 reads CASSVATGHLYEQYF. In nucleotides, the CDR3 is TGTGCCAGCAGCGTAGCTACGGGACACCTCTACGAGCAGTACTTC.

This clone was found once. For the CDR3, the DNA is TGTGCCAGCAGCGTAGCTCAAGGAGGTGGAAACACCATATATTTT. This sequence encodes CASSVAQGGGNTIYF. The genes are TRBV9 and TRBJ1-3, with D unclear. Germline values: CDR1 SGDLS, CDR2 YYNGEE. The CDR3 runs to 15 residues. The V end lost 0 bases, the J end lost 3 bases, and 10 bases lay between the germline ends.

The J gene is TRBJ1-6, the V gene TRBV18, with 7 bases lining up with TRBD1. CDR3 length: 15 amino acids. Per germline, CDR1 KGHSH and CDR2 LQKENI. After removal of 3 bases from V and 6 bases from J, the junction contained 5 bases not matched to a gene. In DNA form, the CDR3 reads TGTGCCAGCTCACCTTCCGGGACAGTTAATTCACCCCTCCACTTT. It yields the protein CASSPSGTVNSPLHF.

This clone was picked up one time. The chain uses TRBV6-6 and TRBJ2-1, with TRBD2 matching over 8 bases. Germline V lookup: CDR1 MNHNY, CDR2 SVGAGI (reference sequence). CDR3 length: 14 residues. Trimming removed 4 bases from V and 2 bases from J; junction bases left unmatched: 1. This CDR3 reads CASSSGGAYNEQFF. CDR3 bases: TGTGCCAGCAGTTCCGGGGGGGCCTACAATGAGCAGTTCTTC.

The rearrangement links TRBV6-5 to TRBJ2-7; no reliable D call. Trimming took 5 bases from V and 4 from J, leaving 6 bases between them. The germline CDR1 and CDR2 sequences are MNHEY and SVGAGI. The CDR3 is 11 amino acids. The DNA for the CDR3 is TGTGCCAGCAGTAACGCGTACGAGCAGTACTTC. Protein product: CASSNAYEQYF.

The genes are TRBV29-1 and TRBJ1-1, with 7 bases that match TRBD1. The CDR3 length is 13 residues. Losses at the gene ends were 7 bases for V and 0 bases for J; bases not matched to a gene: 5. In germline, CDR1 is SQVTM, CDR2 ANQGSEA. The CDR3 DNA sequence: TGCAGCGGCTCGACAGGGATGAACACTGAAGCTTTCTTT. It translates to CSGSTGMNTEAFF.

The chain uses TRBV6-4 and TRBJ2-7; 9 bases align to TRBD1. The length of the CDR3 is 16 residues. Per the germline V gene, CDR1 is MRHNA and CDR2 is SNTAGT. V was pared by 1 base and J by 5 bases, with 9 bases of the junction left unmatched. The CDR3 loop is CASSDFLRDRVHEQYF. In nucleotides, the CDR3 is TGTGCCAGCAGTGACTTCTTGAGGGACAGGGTCCACGAGCAGTACTTC.

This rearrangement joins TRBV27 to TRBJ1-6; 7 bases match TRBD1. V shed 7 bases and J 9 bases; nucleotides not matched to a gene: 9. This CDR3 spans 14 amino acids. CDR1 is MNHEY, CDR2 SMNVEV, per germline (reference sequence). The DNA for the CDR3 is TGTGCCAGCACCACAGGGGACGCTATTTCACCCCTCCACTTT. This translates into CASTTGDAISPLHF.

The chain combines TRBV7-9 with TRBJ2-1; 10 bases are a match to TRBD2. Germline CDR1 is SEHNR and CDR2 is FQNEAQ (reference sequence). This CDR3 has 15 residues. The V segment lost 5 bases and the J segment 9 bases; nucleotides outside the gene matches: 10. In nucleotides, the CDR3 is TGTGCCAGCAGCGCCATTACTAGCGGGATTGGTGAGCAGTTCTTC. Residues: CASSAITSGIGEQFF. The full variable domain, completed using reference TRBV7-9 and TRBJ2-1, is DTGVSQNPRHKITKRGQNVTFRCDPISEHNRLYWYRQTLGQGPEFLTYFQNEAQLEKSRLLSDRFSAERPKGSFSTLEIQRTEQGDSAMYLCASSAITSGIGEQFFGPGTRLTVL.

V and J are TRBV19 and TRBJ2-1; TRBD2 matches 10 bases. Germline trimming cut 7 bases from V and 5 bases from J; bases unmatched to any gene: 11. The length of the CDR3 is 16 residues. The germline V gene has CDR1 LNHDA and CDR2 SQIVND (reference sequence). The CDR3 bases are TGTGCCAGTACCCAATGGAGCGGGGGGGCCCACAATGAGCAGTTCTTC. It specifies CASTQWSGGAHNEQFF.

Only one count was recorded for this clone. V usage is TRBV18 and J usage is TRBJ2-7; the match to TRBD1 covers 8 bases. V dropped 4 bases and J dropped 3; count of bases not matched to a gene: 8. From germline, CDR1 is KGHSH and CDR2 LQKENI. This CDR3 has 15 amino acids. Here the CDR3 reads CASSLRTGQNYEQYF. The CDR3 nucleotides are TGTGCCAGCTCACTAAGGACAGGGCAAAACTACGAGCAGTACTTC.

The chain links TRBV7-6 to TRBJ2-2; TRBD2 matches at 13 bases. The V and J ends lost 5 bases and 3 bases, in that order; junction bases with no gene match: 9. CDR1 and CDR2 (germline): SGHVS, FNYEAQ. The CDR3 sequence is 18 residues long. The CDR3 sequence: CASSGPKLAGGDTGELFF. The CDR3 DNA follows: TGTGCCAGCAGCGGACCCAAACTAGCGGGGGGGGACACCGGGGAGCTGTTTTTT.

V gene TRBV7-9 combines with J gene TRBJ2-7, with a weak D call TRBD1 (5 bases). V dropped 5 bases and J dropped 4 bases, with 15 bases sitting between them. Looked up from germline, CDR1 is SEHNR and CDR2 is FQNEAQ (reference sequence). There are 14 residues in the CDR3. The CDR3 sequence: CASSLGQGRYEQYF. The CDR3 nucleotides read TGTGCCAGCAGCCTCGGGCAGGGAAGGTACGAGCAGTACTTC.

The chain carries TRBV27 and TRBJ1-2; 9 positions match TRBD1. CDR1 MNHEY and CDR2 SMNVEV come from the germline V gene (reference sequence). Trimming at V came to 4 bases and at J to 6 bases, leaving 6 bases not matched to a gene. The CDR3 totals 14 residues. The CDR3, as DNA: TGTGCCAGCAGTTCCCGGACAGGGGTTGATGGCTACACCTTC. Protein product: CASSSRTGVDGYTF.

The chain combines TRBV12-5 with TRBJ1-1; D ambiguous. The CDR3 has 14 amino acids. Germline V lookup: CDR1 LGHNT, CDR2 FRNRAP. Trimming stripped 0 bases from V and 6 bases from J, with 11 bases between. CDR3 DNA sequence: TGTGCTAGTGGTTTGGTACGGACTTGGGCTGAAGCTTTCTTT. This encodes CASGLVRTWAEAFF. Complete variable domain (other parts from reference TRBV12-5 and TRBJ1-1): DARVTQTPRHKVTEMGQEVTMRCQPILGHNTVFWYRQTMMQGLELLAYFRNRAPLDDSGMPKDRFSAEMPDATLATLKIQPSEPRDSAVYFCASGLVRTWAEAFFGQGTRLTVV.

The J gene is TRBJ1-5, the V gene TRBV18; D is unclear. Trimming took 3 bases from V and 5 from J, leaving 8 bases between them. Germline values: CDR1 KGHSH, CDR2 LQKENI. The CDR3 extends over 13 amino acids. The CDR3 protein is CASSPGRDQPQHF. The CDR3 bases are TGTGCCAGCTCACCGGGTCGGGATCAGCCCCAGCATTTT.

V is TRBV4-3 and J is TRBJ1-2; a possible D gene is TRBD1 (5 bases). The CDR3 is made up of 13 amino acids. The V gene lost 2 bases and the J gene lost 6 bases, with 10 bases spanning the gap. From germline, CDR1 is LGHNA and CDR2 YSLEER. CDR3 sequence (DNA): TGCGCCAGCAGCCAAAGACGGGGGGATGGCTACACCTTC. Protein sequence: CASSQRRGDGYTF.

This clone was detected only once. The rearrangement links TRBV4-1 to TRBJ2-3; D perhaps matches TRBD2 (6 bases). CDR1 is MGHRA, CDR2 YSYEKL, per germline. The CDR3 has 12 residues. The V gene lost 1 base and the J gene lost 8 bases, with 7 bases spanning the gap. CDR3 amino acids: CASSQGEATQYF. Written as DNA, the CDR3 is TGCGCCAGCAGCCAAGGGGAGGCTACGCAGTATTTT.

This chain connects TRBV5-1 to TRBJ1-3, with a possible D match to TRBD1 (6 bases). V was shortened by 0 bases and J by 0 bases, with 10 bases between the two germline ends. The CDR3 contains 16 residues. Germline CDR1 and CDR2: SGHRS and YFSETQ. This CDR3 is CASSLVGAPSGNTIYF. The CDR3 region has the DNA TGCGCCAGCAGCTTGGTGGGGGCCCCCTCTGGAAACACCATATATTTT.

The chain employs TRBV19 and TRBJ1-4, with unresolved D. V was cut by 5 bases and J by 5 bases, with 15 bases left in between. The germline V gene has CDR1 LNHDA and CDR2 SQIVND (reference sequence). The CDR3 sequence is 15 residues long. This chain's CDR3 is CASSVDRRSNEKLFF. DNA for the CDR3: TGTGCCAGTAGTGTCGATAGGAGGTCGAATGAAAAACTGTTTTTT.

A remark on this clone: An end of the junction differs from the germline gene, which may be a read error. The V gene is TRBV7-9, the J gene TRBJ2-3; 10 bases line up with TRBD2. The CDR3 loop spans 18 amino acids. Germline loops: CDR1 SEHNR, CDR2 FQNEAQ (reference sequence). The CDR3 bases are TGTGCCAGCAGCCTAGCGGGGGTGGAGGGGATCAGCACAGATACGCAGTATTTT. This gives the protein CASSLAGVEGISTDTQYF. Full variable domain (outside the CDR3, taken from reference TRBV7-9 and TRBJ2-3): DTGVSQNPRHKITKRGQNVTFRCDPISEHNRLYWYRQTLGQGPEFLTYFQNEAQLEKSRLLSDRFSAERPKGSFSTLEIQRTEQGDSAMYLCASSLAGVEGISTDTQYFGPGTRLTVL.